This TCR beta chain was captured in a study of T cell responses to AZD1222 COVID-19 vaccine. From germline, CDR1 is MNHEY and CDR2 SMNVEV (reference sequence). Germline trimming cut 4 bases from V and 0 bases from J; bases unmatched to any gene: 7. CDR3 length equals 17 residues. Measured with immunoSEQ multiplex PCR; TCRdb has only the in-frame clones, and not every one. The sample includes 110,000 to 150,000 clones, 85% to 95% of them seen just once. With regard to this clone: Its antigen is not identified.

General observations from the study: CD4 TCRs associated with vaccination spanned spike, dominating at 160-218 and 743-854. White British donors predominated, females outnumbered males, and clonal diversity was possibly underestimated. Unmutated variant regions are reportedly the target of nearly half of TCRs that are spike-specific.

Sequences were derived from peripheral blood, sampled after recovery from COVID-19. This sequence joins TRBV27 and TRBJ2-2; TRBD2 matches 8 bases. This TCR was sampled from an adult who had recovered from COVID-19. The DNA of the CDR3 is TGTGCCAGCAGTTATAAGACTAGCGCCACGAACACCGGGGAGCTGTTTTTT. Protein: CASSYKTSATNTGELFF.